A single sample is the source of the 17 T cell receptor beta chains below, sequenced in a study of regulatory T cells in long-lasting Graves disease (dated by TCRdb to the early 2020s). Library preparation was by multiplex PCR. This sample was sequenced with an Illumina HiSeq 4000. iRepertoire HTBI primers and Arm-PCR amplification of CDR3 regions were used to construct TCR beta libraries. TCRdb cleaned the public reads at Q25 with fastp, built clones with MiXCR and kept in-frame beta chains. Rows matching on CDR3 protein sequence are summarized as one entry with the most common DNA and genes. This sample is represented by fewer than 600,000 distinct CDR3 sequences; under 25% of them were singletons. The ten largest clones represent about 12% of the sample. Taken with the paper, the label for time point translates to: persistent/refractory GD, antithyroid drugs over 5 years with positive TRAb. For both TCR sequencing and RNA sequencing, RNA was extracted from PBMCs in TRIzol.

The sequences come from peripheral blood mononuclear cells (PBMCs), collected when the disease was refractory, from a patient treated with antithyroid drugs. These receptors were obtained from a female donor with Graves disease.

The CDR3 DNA reads as TGTGCCAGCAGCCAAATCTCACCTCAGGACGAGCAGTACTTC. This translates into CASSQISPQDEQYF. This sequence joins TRBV4-2 and TRBJ2-7; D gene ambiguous. The germline CDR1 and CDR2 sequences are LGHNA and YNFKEQ. There are 14 residues in the CDR3. Trimming cost V 2 bases and J 5 bases, with 13 bases left between them.

CDR3 sequence reads: CASQPRGVVAGGGDTQYF. The DNA for the CDR3 is TGTGCCAGTCAACCGAGAGGTGTGGTAGCGGGAGGCGGTGATACGCAGTATTTT. The chain links TRBV5-4 to TRBJ2-3, with 10 positions matching TRBD2. Germline CDR1 SGHNT, CDR2 YYREEE (reference sequence). This CDR3 comprises 18 residues. V was pared by 8 bases and J by 6 bases, with 21 bases of the junction left unmatched.

This clonotype was detected many times. CDR3 in DNA: TGTGCCAGCAGTTACTTGGTATCGACAGAACTAAAAGCTTTCTTT. Translating it yields CASSYLVSTELKAFF. The chain carries TRBV6-5 and TRBJ1-1, with D tentatively TRBD1 (5 bases). This CDR3 region has 15 residues. V shed 1 base and J shed 9 bases, with 18 bases lying between them. Germline-derived CDR1 and CDR2 are MNHEY and SVGAGI.

Comments on this clonotype: A much larger clone lies one base from this, so it may be a read error. The chain has TRBV2 and TRBJ1-6; TRBD1 is a possible D gene (6 bases). Per the germline V gene, CDR1 is SNHLY and CDR2 is FYNNEI. CDR3 length: 13 residues. DNA for the CDR3: TGTGCCAGCAGGGGGAACAGGGACTCACCCCCCCACTTT. This sequence encodes CASRGNRDSPPHF.

This clonotype was counted only a few times. V is TRBV27 and J is TRBJ2-7; 7 nucleotides align to TRBD1. Germline values: CDR1 MNHEY, CDR2 SMNVEV (reference sequence). The trim removed 9 bases at V and 2 bases at J, leaving 10 bases unmatched. CDR3 length equals 14 residues. CDR3 DNA: TGTGCCAGTTCTAGACAGGGCTTCACCTACGAGCAGTACTTC. Translating gives CASSRQGFTYEQYF.

The V call is TRBV19, the J call TRBJ2-7; tentative D call: TRBD2 (6 bases). Trimming removed 6 bases from V and 2 bases from J, with 11 bases in between. The germline gives CDR1 LNHDA, CDR2 SQIVND (reference sequence). This CDR3 is built from 13 residues. The chain's CDR3 is CASSWGETYEQYF. DNA for the CDR3: TGTGCCAGTAGCTGGGGGGAAACCTACGAGCAGTACTTC.

The chain joins TRBV19 to TRBJ1-6, with TRBD1 matching 9 bases. After removal of 9 bases from V and 12 bases from J, the junction contained 9 bases not matched to a gene. Germline V gene data show CDR1 as LNHDA and CDR2 as SQIVND (reference sequence). The CDR3 totals 13 residues. CDR3 coding DNA: TGTGCCAGCAAACCGGGACAGGGAGAACCCCTCCACTTT. As protein: CASKPGQGEPLHF.

As concerns this clonotype: This is likely an artifact of a read error, given a far larger clone one base away. The CDR3 sequence: CASSRLQGAWVETQYF. The CDR3 DNA reads TGTGCCAGCAGTAGACTACAGGGGGCGTGGGTGGAGACCCAGTACTTC. V gene TRBV11-3 combines with J gene TRBJ2-5; 9 positions match TRBD1. CDR1 and CDR2 from the germline V gene are SGHNT and YENEEA. V shed 6 bases, J shed 5 bases, and the junction held 13 bases outside the gene matches. The CDR3 consists of 16 residues.

CDR3 sequence: CAWSVGTGNSPLHF. In nucleotides, the CDR3 is TGTGCCTGGAGTGTAGGGACAGGGAATTCACCCCTCCACTTT. This sequence joins TRBV30 and TRBJ1-6; 9 positions match TRBD1. Germline V gene sequence: CDR1 GTSNPN, CDR2 SVGIG (reference sequence). Trimming at V came to 0 bases and at J to 7 bases, leaving 1 base not matched to a gene. CDR3 length: 14 amino acids.

This clonotype was found many times. The genes are TRBV27 and TRBJ2-7; TRBD2 matches at 13 bases. The junction had 2 bases not matched to a gene; V was cut back by 6 bases and J by 0 bases. CDR1 is MNHEY and CDR2 is SMNVEV in the germline V gene (reference sequence). The CDR3 runs to 15 residues. Written as DNA, the CDR3 is TGTGCCAGCAGGGGACTAGCGGGGAGCTCCTACGAGCAGTACTTC. Translating it yields CASRGLAGSSYEQYF.

This rearrangement joins TRBV20-1 to TRBJ2-5; D remains unclear. V lost 6 bases and J lost 5, with 13 bases in between. The CDR3 totals 12 residues. Per germline, CDR1 DFQATT and CDR2 SNEGSKA (reference sequence). The DNA of the CDR3 is TGCAGTGCCTCATCCACCGTGGAGACCCAGTACTTC. This gives the protein CSASSTVETQYF.

This clonotype was picked up many times. The chain has TRBV9 and TRBJ1-6; 9 bases align to TRBD1. Trimming removed 4 bases from V and 7 bases from J; junction bases left unmatched: 6. CDR3 size: 15 residues. Per the germline V gene, CDR1 is SGDLS and CDR2 is YYNGEE. CDR3 sequence reads: CASSFEDRGNSPLHF. CDR3 nucleotide sequence: TGTGCCAGCAGCTTCGAGGACAGGGGCAATTCACCCCTCCACTTT.

This clonotype was detected many times. The V call is TRBV6-1, the J call TRBJ2-5, with D possibly TRBD2 on 5 matching bases. The length of the CDR3 is 14 residues. Trimming took off 4 bases at V and 2 bases at J, with 11 bases between the two ends. Germline V gene data show CDR1 as MNHNS and CDR2 as SASEGT. In DNA, the CDR3 is TGTGCCAGCAGTGGTGAACGGGAACAAGAGACCCAGTACTTC. Translation: CASSGEREQETQYF.

This clonotype has at least ten counts. The rearrangement links TRBV6-1 to TRBJ1-2; a weak D match, TRBD1 (5 bases). Germline CDR1 reads MNHNS; CDR2 reads SASEGT. Trimming cost V 3 bases and J 0 bases, with 14 bases left between them. This CDR3 comprises 16 residues. As DNA, the CDR3 is TGTGCCAGCAGTGATAGTGACAGCTACGCTAACTATGGCTACACCTTC. Protein sequence: CASSDSDSYANYGYTF.

In regard to this clonotype: The junction departs from the called germline gene at one end, perhaps through a read error. V gene TRBV10-3 combines with J gene TRBJ2-5; TRBD2 might be the D (6 bases). Germline CDR1 is ENHRY and CDR2 is SYGVKD. CDR3 length equals 16 residues. Here the CDR3 reads CAIGESKGGAQETQYF. DNA of the CDR3: TGTGCCATCGGTGAGTCGAAAGGCGGGGCTCAAGAGACCCAGTACTTC.

This clonotype was counted ten times or more. J is TRBJ1-1 and V is TRBV6-2 or TRBV6-3, with D unresolved. V lost 6 bases and J 0 bases, leaving 11 bases between the germline ends. There are 14 residues in the CDR3. The V gene's germline CDR1 is MNHEY and CDR2 SVGEGT. The CDR3, as DNA: TGTGCCAGCAGAGAACGGAGGATGAACACTGAAGCTTTCTTT. Translating gives CASRERRMNTEAFF.

In its sample, this clonotype was seen many times. This chain connects TRBV19 to TRBJ1-6; a possible D gene is TRBD1 (5 bases). Germline values: CDR1 LNHDA, CDR2 SQIVND (reference sequence). The CDR3 has 18 residues. The germline V and J ends were trimmed by 3 bases and 0 bases, with 15 bases remaining between them. The DNA of the CDR3 is TGTGCCAGTAGTATGACCGACAGCGTAAGCTCCTATAATTCACCCCTCCACTTT. It translates to CASSMTDSVSSYNSPLHF.